This T cell receptor (beta chain) appears in the sequencing data of a study of CXCR3-negative and CXCR3-positive naive CD8 T cells (dated by TCRdb to about 2019). About the investigation overall: In total, roughly 140 million TRB reads were obtained, which works out to roughly 1.5 +/- 0.3 million reads per library. Data from ten to twelve donors, pooled across two independent experiments, went into the diversity and physicochemical repertoire analyses. For the TRBV-TRBJ cluster analysis, the naive subsets came from roughly 5 donors, while the memory cells came from 3 donors. The investigation overall reported the following: Because surface CD5, which has been linked to self-reactivity in mice, was comparable between naive subsets, TCR interaction strength was also inferred from TRB CDR3 physicochemical properties. Because CXCR3 expression was partially decreased after cryopreservation, freshly isolated PBMCs were used for most assays. TRB CDR3s from CXCR3-positive naive cells showed higher hydrophobicity (lower Kidera factor 4), lower energy, and higher strength and volume indices than CXCR3-negative naive cells. Comparably high repertoire diversity was found in both naive subsets, whereas much lower repertoire diversity was found in memory CD8+ T cells. Naive CXCR3-negative and CXCR3-positive cells from the same donor showed similar TRBV-TRBJ usage, whereas memory cells showed distinct patterns.

Each CD8+ T cell subset was flow-sorted in triplicate, with fewer than 350,000 cells per subset placed directly into RLT lysis buffer. To exclude memory contaminants, naive CD8+ T cells were stringently defined as CD45RO-CCR7+CD27+CD95-. Peripheral blood mononuclear cells were isolated from buffy coats by standard density gradient centrifugation. A FACSAria III was used to flow-sort naive CD8+ T cells into CXCR3-negative and CXCR3-positive populations. Total RNA was extracted from sorted cells using an RNeasy Mini Kit. Sequencing was carried out with a NextSeq 550. The Human TCR Profiling Kit (MiLaboratory) was used to make UMI-labeled 5' RACE TRB cDNA libraries. The full amount of extracted RNA was used for cDNA synthesis, and the full amount of resulting cDNA was used for PCR amplification. Libraries were prepared in parallel using an identical number of PCR cycles. Concerning the study's data processing: About 54,000 +/- 9,700 unique UMI-labeled TRB cDNA molecules per library were extracted with MIGEC and MiXCR, with at least two reads per UMI required. Each library averaged about 37,000 +/- 9,700 functional in-frame TRB CDR3 nucleotide clonotypes without stop codons. After each sample was downsampled to 5000 UMI-labeled TRB molecules, VDJtools was used to calculate diversity metrics such as normalized Shannon-Wiener and Chao1. For the central five CDR3 residues, VDJtools calculated physicochemical properties weighted by clonotype size, namely interaction energy, strength, volume and Kidera factor 4. The reads went through TCRdb reprocessing, and each CDR3 protein sequence gets one entry with no DNA. TCRdb, not the authors, supplied the V and J calls. The sample's table covers approximately 65,000 distinct CDR3 sequences. The ten largest clonotypes hold 0.7% to 0.8% of the sample.

A word on this clonotype: It lacks a known antigen.

The CDR3, cysteine through phenylalanine, is 13 amino acids long. This entry has no DNA. CDR1 SQVTM and CDR2 ANQGSEA were looked up in the germline V gene. The TCR comes from a human donor in good health. Some clones in this sample may be carry-over from other donors' samples. The receptor chain draws on TRBV29-1 and TRBJ2-3; there is no DNA to check the TCRdb D call of TRBD1. Sequenced: naive CXCR3+ CD8+ T cells from blood. In the paper's terms, the cell subset or site label means: CD45RO-CCR7+CD27+CD95- naive CD8+ T cells expressing CXCR3 (TNR3+). The CDR3 is CSVERDTSDTQYF.